Below, 27 T cell receptor beta chains from the same sample are listed, as sequenced in a study of blood T cell repertoires in COVID-19. Measured with immunoSEQ multiplex PCR; TCRdb has only the in-frame clones, and not every one. The sample has around 56,000 clones; 90% are singletons. Sequencing input: peripheral blood. The receptors stem from a man aged 80 or over with acute or convalescent COVID-19.

The J gene is TRBJ2-2, the V gene TRBV19; perhaps TRBD1 as D (6 bases). Germline assignment: CDR1 LNHDA and CDR2 SQIVND (reference sequence). This CDR3 has 14 residues. Trimming shortened V by 5 bases and J by 5 bases, and 12 bases separated the two germline ends. CDR3 sequence reads: CASSPRQVTGELFF. The CDR3 DNA reads as TGTGCCAGTAGTCCCCGACAGGTAACCGGGGAGCTGTTTTTT.

This clone was detected once. The chain is built from TRBV30 and TRBJ2-7; 7 bases are a match to TRBD1. The junction had 3 bases not matched to a gene; V was cut back by 2 bases and J by 2 bases. The germline V gene has CDR1 GTSNPN and CDR2 SVGIG (reference sequence). This CDR3 comprises 13 residues. The CDR3 nucleotides read TGTGCCTGGAGTCCTCAGGGGGCCTACGAGCAGTACTTC. Its protein is CAWSPQGAYEQYF. The full variable domain, in which reference TRBV30 and TRBJ2-7 provide the parts outside the CDR3, is SQTIHQWPATLVQPVGSPLSLECTVEGTSNPNLYWYRQAAGRGLQLLFYSVGIGQISSEVPQNLSASRPQDRQFILSSKKLLLSDSGFYLCAWSPQGAYEQYFGPGTRLTVT.

The chain has TRBV6-5 and TRBJ1-2; 11 positions match TRBD1. With 2 bases clipped from V and 6 bases from J, the junction kept 5 bases outside the gene matches. This CDR3 spans 15 amino acids. Per germline, CDR1 MNHEY and CDR2 SVGAGI. CDR3 nucleotides: TGTGCCAGCAGTTACGGGGGACAGGGGGAACATGGCTACACCTTC. Translated, it gives CASSYGGQGEHGYTF.

The V call is TRBV15, the J call TRBJ2-1; weak D call: TRBD1 (5 bases). Looked up from germline, CDR1 is LNHNV and CDR2 is YYDKDF (reference sequence). Trimming took 2 bases from V and 3 from J, leaving 14 bases between them. The CDR3 runs 16 residues. The CDR3 sequence: CATSRLKGQGYNEQFF. CDR3 sequence (DNA): TGTGCCACCAGCAGACTTAAGGGGCAGGGCTACAATGAGCAGTTCTTC. The whole variable domain, remainder taken from reference TRBV15 and TRBJ2-1, is DAMVIQNPRYQVTQFGKPVTLSCSQTLNHNVMYWYQQKSSQAPKLLFHYYDKDFNNEADTPDNFQSRRPNTSFCFLDIRSPGLGDTAMYLCATSRLKGQGYNEQFFGPGTRLTVL.

This clone was counted between two and nine times. J is TRBJ2-5 and V is TRBV9; 13 nucleotides agree with TRBD2. This CDR3 has 18 residues. CDR1 and CDR2 from the germline V gene are SGDLS and YYNGEE. The V gene end was trimmed by 4 bases and the J gene end by 4 bases; junction bases not matched to a gene: 13. CDR3 nucleotides: TGTGCCAGCAGCACCTTGGGGGGACTAGCGGGGAGAGGAGAGACCCAGTACTTC. Its translation is CASSTLGGLAGRGETQYF.

The V call is TRBV10-3, the J call TRBJ2-5, with 7 nucleotides matching TRBD2. From germline, CDR1 is ENHRY and CDR2 SYGVKD. Unmatched junction bases numbered 5, after V lost 8 bases and J lost 2 bases. This CDR3 has 13 residues. The CDR3 protein is CAICRGEQETQYF. The DNA for the CDR3 is TGTGCCATCTGTCGGGGGGAGCAAGAGACCCAGTACTTC.

The chain links TRBV29-1 to TRBJ1-1; D is ambiguous. From germline, CDR1 is SQVTM and CDR2 ANQGSEA. The CDR3 runs 13 residues. Trimming took off 6 bases at V and 4 bases at J, with 15 bases between the two ends. Here the CDR3 reads CSVAHTGSTEAFF. For the CDR3, the DNA is TGCAGCGTCGCCCACACGGGGAGCACTGAAGCTTTCTTT.

V and J are TRBV6-1 and TRBJ2-1; weak D call: TRBD2 (5 bases). There are 15 residues in the CDR3. The V gene's germline CDR1 is MNHNS and CDR2 SASEGT. V shed 3 bases and J shed 2 bases, with 11 bases lying between them. The CDR3 protein is CASSEGLGAYNEQFF. In DNA form, the CDR3 reads TGTGCCAGCAGTGAGGGCCTCGGGGCCTACAATGAGCAGTTCTTC.

V gene TRBV6-5 combines with J gene TRBJ2-4; a weak D match, TRBD1 (6 bases). The CDR3 has 14 amino acids. V lost 2 bases and J 6 bases, leaving 11 bases between the germline ends. Germline values: CDR1 MNHEY, CDR2 SVGAGI. The CDR3 nucleotides read TGTGCCAGCAGTTACGGGGGCCGAGGAAACATTCAGTACTTC. The encoded protein is CASSYGGRGNIQYF.

This chain uses TRBV6-5 with TRBJ1-4; no definite D call. In germline, CDR1 is MNHEY, CDR2 SVGAGI. V lost 2 bases, J lost 0 bases, and 7 bases lay in between. This CDR3 comprises 15 residues. CDR3 DNA: TGTGCCAGCAGTTACGGAGAAGCAACTAATGAAAAACTGTTTTTT. It yields the protein CASSYGEATNEKLFF.

This rearrangement joins TRBV7-9 to TRBJ1-6; no clear D gene. CDR3 size: 16 residues. V was trimmed by 5 bases and J by 0 bases, leaving 11 bases between them. From germline, CDR1 is SEHNR and CDR2 FQNEAQ (reference sequence). The CDR3 protein is CASSGPGNSYNSPLHF. The CDR3 region has the DNA TGTGCCAGCAGCGGCCCGGGGAACTCCTATAATTCACCCCTCCACTTT.

The chain combines TRBV27 with TRBJ2-7, with TRBD2 matching over 8 bases. CDR1 and CDR2 from the germline V gene are MNHEY and SMNVEV (reference sequence). The CDR3 totals 14 residues. With 2 bases clipped from V and 3 bases from J, the junction kept 3 bases outside the gene matches. CDR3 sequence reads: CASSLIGTSYEQYF. For the CDR3, the DNA is TGTGCCAGCAGTTTAATCGGGACTAGCTACGAGCAGTACTTC.

The CDR3 loop reads CASSLVVDTQYF. The CDR3 nucleotides read TGTGCCAGCAGCCTAGTTGTGGATACGCAGTATTTT. The chain is built from TRBV6-5 and TRBJ2-3; D is undetermined. The V gene lost 6 bases and the J gene lost 6 bases, with 10 bases spanning the gap. The CDR3 extends over 12 amino acids. The germline CDR1 and CDR2 sequences are MNHEY and SVGAGI.

The chain has TRBV18 and TRBJ1-1, with TRBD1 identical over 8 bases. Germline V CDR1 and CDR2: KGHSH, LQKENI. CDR3 length: 13 residues. J was trimmed by 5 bases and V by 6 bases; bases with no gene match: 5. CDR3 in DNA: TGTGCCAGCTCTACGGACAGGGAGACTGAAGCTTTCTTT. The encoded protein is CASSTDRETEAFF.

This clone was detected once. This CDR3 reads CASKSGGSGANVLTF. The CDR3 coding sequence is TGTGCCAGCAAGTCTGGGGGGTCCGGGGCCAACGTCCTGACTTTC. The chain joins TRBV2 to TRBJ2-6, with TRBD2 as a possible D gene (6 bases). Germline CDR1 reads SNHLY; CDR2 reads FYNNEI. Trimming took 7 bases from V and 4 from J, leaving 14 bases between them. The CDR3 runs 15 residues.

The rearrangement links TRBV4-2 to TRBJ2-2, with TRBD2 as a possible D gene (7 bases). The CDR3 is 16 amino acids. Germline CDR1 reads LGHNA; CDR2 reads YNFKEQ. With 2 bases removed from V and 4 bases from J, the gap between germline ends came to 14 bases. The CDR3 DNA is TGTGCCAGCAGCCAACGGGGGGCCGGGGGCACCGGGGAGCTGTTTTTT. This translates into CASSQRGAGGTGELFF.

V usage is TRBV18 and J usage is TRBJ1-5, with a tentative D call TRBD1 (5 bases). V lost 1 base, J lost 8 bases, and 12 bases lay in between. Looked up from germline, CDR1 is KGHSH and CDR2 is LQKENI. The CDR3 totals 14 residues. CDR3 region: CASSPREGLEPQHF. DNA for the CDR3: TGTGCCAGCTCACCACGGGAGGGGCTGGAGCCCCAGCATTTT.

The V gene is TRBV11-2, the J gene TRBJ2-7; possible D gene TRBD2, 6 bases. V lost 6 bases and J 2 bases, leaving 17 bases between the germline ends. Germline CDR1 is SGHAT and CDR2 is FQNNGV. The CDR3 has 15 amino acids. The DNA for the CDR3 is TGTGCCAGCAGACTTACCCCGGGGGTGACCTACGAGCAGTACTTC. Amino acid sequence: CASRLTPGVTYEQYF.

V and J are TRBV27 and TRBJ2-5; D perhaps matches TRBD2 (6 bases). Trimming stripped 0 bases from V and 1 base from J, with 6 bases between. The CDR3 is 14 amino acids. Germline assignment: CDR1 MNHEY and CDR2 SMNVEV (reference sequence). This CDR3 reads CASSLSGGQETQYF. The CDR3 region has the DNA TGTGCCAGCAGTTTATCGGGGGGCCAAGAGACCCAGTACTTC.

The V and J genes are TRBV3-1 (or the pseudogene TRBV3-2) and TRBJ1-3; D may be TRBD1 (5 bases). There are 18 residues in the CDR3. Germline V CDR1 and CDR2: LGHDT, YNNKEL (reference sequence). V was cut by 2 bases and J by 0 bases, with 17 bases left in between. CDR3 nucleotides: TGTGCCAGCAGCCAATATCCTCTCGGGACTGGCTCTGGAAACACCATATATTTT. It translates to CASSQYPLGTGSGNTIYF.

V usage is TRBV3-1 (or the pseudogene TRBV3-2) and J usage is TRBJ2-2; TRBD1 matches 8 bases. Germline V lookup: CDR1 LGHDT, CDR2 YNNKEL (reference sequence). V trimming: 7 bases; J trimming: 6 bases; junction bases outside the gene matches: 10. This CDR3 contains 15 residues. For the CDR3, the DNA is TGTGCCAGCACCCCAAGGCGGACAGGGTCCGGGGAGCTGTTTTTT. Amino acids: CASTPRRTGSGELFF.

V gene TRBV9 combines with J gene TRBJ2-7; 10 positions agree with TRBD1. The V and J ends lost 0 bases and 6 bases, in that order; junction bases with no gene match: 6. Germline values: CDR1 SGDLS, CDR2 YYNGEE. There are 15 residues in the CDR3. This chain's CDR3 is CASSVDGTGASEQYF. CDR3 nucleotide sequence: TGTGCCAGCAGCGTAGACGGGACAGGGGCTAGCGAGCAGTACTTC.

This clone was seen only a few times. This sequence joins TRBV3-1 (or the pseudogene TRBV3-2) and TRBJ1-4; no firm D call. Germline CDR1 is LGHDT and CDR2 is YNNKEL (reference sequence). The V and J ends lost 2 bases and 4 bases respectively, with 8 bases between them. The length of the CDR3 is 14 residues. CDR3 amino acids: CASSQSPVNEKLFF. The CDR3 nucleotides are TGTGCCAGCAGCCAAAGTCCGGTTAATGAAAAACTGTTTTTT.

CDR3 region: CASRSGTGAYEQYF. Written as DNA, the CDR3 is TGTGCCAGCAGATCCGGGACAGGAGCCTACGAGCAGTACTTC. The chain uses TRBV6-6 and TRBJ2-7; 8 bases fit TRBD1. The CDR3 sequence is 14 residues long. Germline CDR1 MNHNY, CDR2 SVGAGI (reference sequence). V lost 6 bases and J lost 2; bases outside the gene matches: 6.

This clone has more than one count but fewer than ten. The chain is built from TRBV19 and TRBJ1-5, with TRBD1 identical over 7 bases. Germline values: CDR1 LNHDA, CDR2 SQIVND (reference sequence). The J segment lost 6 bases and the V segment lost 5 bases, leaving 10 bases of the junction unmatched. There are 15 residues in the CDR3. CDR3 nucleotide sequence: TGTGCCAGTAGTCCGACAGGGCCTGCCTCTCAGCCCCAGCATTTT. Translating gives CASSPTGPASQPQHF.

This chain uses TRBV4-1 with TRBJ1-1, with 7 bases lining up with TRBD1. Germline trimming cut 5 bases from V and 3 bases from J; bases unmatched to any gene: 6. Germline lookup yields CDR1 MGHRA and CDR2 YSYEKL. The CDR3 loop spans 14 amino acids. For the CDR3, the DNA is TGCGCCAGCAGCTCAGGGGGGTCGGACACTGAAGCTTTCTTT. Protein sequence: CASSSGGSDTEAFF.

The chain combines TRBV6-6 with TRBJ2-1; 7 bases map to TRBD2. The junction had 13 bases not matched to a gene; V was cut back by 7 bases and J by 7 bases. Germline lookup yields CDR1 MNHNY and CDR2 SVGAGI (reference sequence). The CDR3 spans 15 residues. For the CDR3, the DNA is TGTGCCAGCATGATTCCGAGCGGGGAGACTAATGAGCAGTTCTTC. Its translation: CASMIPSGETNEQFF.